This T cell receptor beta chain appears in the sequencing data of a study of cytomegalovirus exposure and HLA in healthy donors (dated by TCRdb to about 2017). Regarding the complete study: In an earlier analysis of 450 to 750 of the donors, approximately 300 Gb of sequence data and 90 million to 130 million unique TCR beta sequences from 180 million or so T cells were reported. In a later genetic analysis, genome-wide SNP genotypes for about 60% of the 666 donors were used, and that subset was treated as a discovery cohort. In the later analysis, no new phenotypic data were used to find candidate immune exposures; instead, reliance was placed on TCR beta sequences and their occurrence across donors. Donor age, sex, ethnicity and CMV serostatus were compiled together with the repertoire data. The study aimed to test whether cataloging public T cell receptors could reveal signatures of past pathogen exposure. All discovery cohort repertoires had been generated on a single sequencing platform. Across approximately 400 genotyped donors of the cohort, an average of about 240,000 unique TCR beta nucleotide sequences per donor were sequenced, and 15% to 20% of those sequences were non-productive. Because of strong linkage in the cohort, roughly 5 DR-DQ haplotypes were treated as single units for association and clustering. An earlier analysis of more than 450 of the donors used high-throughput TCR beta sequencing to judge whether each TCR beta V gene segment behaved as functional or pseudogenic. Of the 398 genotyped donors, over 65% fell in the genetic ancestry cluster associated with self-reported Caucasian donors. Roughly 300 gigabases of sequencing data and 91 million or so unique TCR sequences made up an early release that covered several hundred HLA-typed donors. The number of donors typed differed by locus, with 629-630 for A, B, C, DRB1 and DQB1, around 500 for DQA1, 606 for DPA1, and around 430 for DPB1. A later analysis re-analyzed previously published TCR beta repertoires from several hundred donors and added high-resolution HLA genotyping to study TCR occurrence patterns. Besides the first cohort of approximately 670 subjects, a separate validation cohort made up of 120 different subjects was used. The T cell repertoires of 670 or so subjects were profiled by immunosequencing and related to cytomegalovirus serostatus. HLA typing included class I and class II loci at four-digit resolution. To predict cytomegalovirus infection status, the study combined high-throughput TCR immunosequencing, statistical association of individual TCRs with disease status, and machine learning.

Details on this clone: Its antigen remains unidentified. Qualities for individual bases were not recorded, and no much larger clone is one base off.

To prepare the library, the immunoSEQ multiplex PCR assay was applied. For the multiplex PCR, a mixture combining 60 forward primers for TCR Vbeta segments and 13 reverse primers for TCR Jbeta segments was used. Amplification of the CDR3 region of rearranged TCR beta genes was performed with a multiplex PCR assay on genomic DNA. On the Illumina HiSeq System, the amplified TCR beta libraries were sequenced as 87-base-pair reads. Regarding the original processing steps: Across the 500 to 850 repertoires, a later analysis counted 80 million or so unique TCR beta chains, around 11 million of which were shared by at least two donors. Raw reads were error-corrected and collapsed into unique sequences by a nearest-neighbor algorithm in which closely related sequences were merged to remove PCR and sequencing errors. CDR3 sequences were aligned to IMGT reference sequences to assign V, D and J gene segments. For a sequence to be retained, a match of at least six nucleotides was required to both a V gene segment and a J gene segment. Rearrangements were classified as productive when the CDR3 lacked stop codons and remained in frame with V and J, and all other rearrangements were classified as non-productive. Following IMGT convention, CDR3 was defined as the stretch from the second conserved V-encoded cysteine up to the conserved J-encoded phenylalanine. The earlier analysis of approximately 500 of the donors excluded sequences that lacked an unambiguous match to a single V gene segment. An earlier analysis of under 750 of the donors called V segments functional above 56.7% productive rearrangements and segregating when the between-donor standard deviation exceeded 5%. A statistical classification framework was developed to diagnose cytomegalovirus status using the catalog of TCR beta chain sequences. In a later analysis, V and J genes were assigned by comparing TCR nucleotide sequences against IMGT/GENE-DB human TR gene sequences. Using the TCRdist pipeline, a later analysis assigned CDR3 sequences along with most-parsimonious VDJ recombination scenarios. In a later analysis, each TCR beta chain was defined by its CDR3 amino acid sequence together with its V-gene family, and reads lacking a unique V-gene family were excluded. To address suspected cross-contamination and a sequencing artifact, a later analysis removed under 600 highly shared, low-generation-probability nucleotide sequences. A later analysis calculated a clonal expansion index for each public chain from normalized within-repertoire ranks of inferred template counts. In a later analysis, generation probabilities were computed using a VDJ recombination model fitted to out-of-frame rearrangements, and the results were checked against IGoR. In a later analysis, TCR-TCR, TCR-HLA and TCR-CMV co-occurrence was scored with hypergeometric tests, and a repertoire-size bias correction was applied to TCR pairs. In a later analysis, false discovery rates were estimated by permuting HLA or CMV assignments 20 times. In a later analysis, co-occurring TCRs were grouped with DBSCAN, and TCRdist sequence similarity was added when clustering was performed within HLA-allele-positive subsets. Repertoires with fewer than 30,000 or more than 120,000 public chains were left out of co-occurrence clustering, as were about 5 repertoires with anomalous nucleotide sharing. This immuneACCESS table, as held by TCRdb, lists in-frame sequences with V and J called but not all clones. Of the missing ones, under half trace to an unresolved V gene in checked studies; the others have no known cause. V, J and clone size reflect that table, while D and trimming were determined from the DNA. Counted in this sample were 80,000 to 100,000 clones; around 77% of them appeared once. Clones ranked in the top ten supply approximately 3.5% of the sample.

The cohort was made up of about 670 healthy bone marrow donors. At the time of sampling, every cohort member was nominally healthy, though immune exposures that went unrecorded were likely present. The donor tested CMV seronegative and was one of the 352 seronegative cohort members. Every donor gave a peripheral blood sample, and the peripheral blood mononuclear cells from that sample were used for TCR beta sequencing. The Qiagen DNeasy Blood Extraction Kit was used to extract genomic DNA from the blood cell samples. Broader findings and caveats from the paper: A later analysis found that most CMV-associated TCR beta chains appeared HLA-restricted, with HLA associations seemingly driven largely by CMV exposure. Assigning TCR associations to individual alleles was difficult when HLA alleles, especially DR and DQ, strongly co-occurred. Because some donors lacked HLA typing at each locus, the association tests relied only on the typed subset. The cohort was sequenced for TCR beta chains only, and without alpha or paired-chain data the features that could be detected were limited. According to a later analysis, TCR association rates differed among HLA loci, with DRB1 alleles showing the most associated TCRs and HLA-C alleles showing the fewest. Compared with the 666-donor mean, donors in an Asian-associated ancestry cluster had fewer N-insertions in productive TCRs, according to a later genetic analysis. A further reported finding was that TCR beta sequences accurately predicted the HLA-A and HLA-B alleles for most subjects in the first cohort. Presence/absence analyses assumed roughly uniform sequencing depth across donors, an assumption that may not hold. The only immune exposure information available for the cohort was CMV serostatus. The authors suggested that the approach could potentially be generalized to other disease states and immunological phenotypes. An earlier analysis of around 600 of the donors showed that most TCR beta V segments appeared in productive rearrangements either about 90% or about 30% of the time, which broadly matched IMGT annotations. Because counts were too low, around 18 rarely observed V segments, including chromosome 9 orphons, were left out of the earlier analysis of over 550 of the donors. According to a later analysis, parvovirus B19, influenza, CMV and Epstein-Barr virus appeared linked to several top co-occurrence clusters. V-gene and J-gene trimming of TCR beta chains was associated with a missense DCLRE1C variant in a later genetic analysis, and the association was replicated in an independent cohort. A total of 150 or so TCR beta chains were listed by the study as associated with cytomegalovirus. A later analysis found that HLA-associated TCR beta chains were more clonally expanded and had lower generation probabilities than equally common non-associated chains. A cluster of highly shared sequence variants was judged likely to be a technical artifact of the sequencing pipeline. Correlated functional status among segregating V segments might be attributable to linkage disequilibrium, but an unknown experimental factor could not be ruled out. In vitro tests confirmed that a few of the cytomegalovirus-associated TCR beta chains recognize cytomegalovirus antigens. The classifier was reported to diagnose cytomegalovirus status with high specificity and sensitivity in both the original cohort and the validation cohort. Most TCR sequences were seen in very few donors, while some public TCRs were found in many individuals. In a later analysis, 16,951 TCR beta sequences were associated with specific HLA alleles at a false discovery rate of 0.05.

Source material: PBMCs. This TCR derives from a man aged 35 to 55 in good health and CMV-seronegative.

Read as DNA, the sequence is TGTGCCAGCAGCTCGCGAGGGACATACTCCTACGAGCAGTACTTC. Its protein reads: CASSSRGTYSYEQYF. In this chain, TRBV7-9 is recombined with TRBJ2-7; the D gene is perhaps TRBD1, from 6 matching bases. V and J lose 4 bases and 0 bases, and a span of 13 bases separates them. From the cysteine through the phenylalanine, the CDR3 covers 15 amino acids. Solely the CDR3 DNA is kept, with 45 bases framed from the first base. Reading the germline V gene (reference sequence) gives CDR1 SEHNR and CDR2 FQNEAQ. The full variable domain, completed from the reference TRBV7-9 and TRBJ2-7 proteins outside the CDR3, reads DTGVSQNPRHKITKRGQNVTFRCDPISEHNRLYWYRQTLGQGPEFLTYFQNEAQLEKSRLLSDRFSAERPKGSFSTLEIQRTEQGDSAMYLCASSSRGTYSYEQYFGPGTRLTVT.